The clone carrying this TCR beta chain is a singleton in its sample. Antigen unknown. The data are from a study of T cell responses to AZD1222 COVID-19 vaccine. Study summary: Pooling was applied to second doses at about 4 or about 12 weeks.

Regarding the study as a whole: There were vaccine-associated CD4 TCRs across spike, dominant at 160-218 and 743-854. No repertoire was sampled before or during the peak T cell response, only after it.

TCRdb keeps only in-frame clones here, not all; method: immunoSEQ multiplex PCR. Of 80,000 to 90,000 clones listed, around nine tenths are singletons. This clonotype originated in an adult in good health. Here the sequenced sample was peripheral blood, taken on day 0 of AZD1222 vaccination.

CDR3: CASSQLRGAGNTIYF. The CDR3 DNA reads TGCGCCAGCAGCCAACTCAGGGGGGCTGGAAACACCATATATTTT. The chain links TRBV4-3 to TRBJ1-3, with 7 bases aligning to TRBD1. The germline gives CDR1 LGHNA, CDR2 YSLEER. The trim removed 2 bases at V and 2 bases at J, leaving 3 bases unmatched. The CDR3 is 15 residues long.